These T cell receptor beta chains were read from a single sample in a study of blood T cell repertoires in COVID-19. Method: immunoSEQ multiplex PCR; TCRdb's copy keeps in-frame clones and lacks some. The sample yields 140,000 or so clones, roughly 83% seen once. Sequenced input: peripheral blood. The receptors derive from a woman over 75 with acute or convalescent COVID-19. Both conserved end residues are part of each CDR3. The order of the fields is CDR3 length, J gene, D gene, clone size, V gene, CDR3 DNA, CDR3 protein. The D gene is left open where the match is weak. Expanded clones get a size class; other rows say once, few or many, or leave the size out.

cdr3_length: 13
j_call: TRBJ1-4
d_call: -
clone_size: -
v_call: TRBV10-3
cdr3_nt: TGTGCCATAAGGCAGGCCATTAATGAAAAACTGTTTTTT
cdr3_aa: CAIRQAINEKLFF

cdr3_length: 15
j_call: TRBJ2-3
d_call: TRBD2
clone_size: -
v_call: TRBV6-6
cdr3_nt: TGTGCCAGCAGTCTCGGGGGGGCGGGGGCAGATACGCAGTATTTT
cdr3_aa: CASSLGGAGADTQYF

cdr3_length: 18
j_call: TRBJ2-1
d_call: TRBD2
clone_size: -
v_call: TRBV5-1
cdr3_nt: TGCGCCAGCAGCTTGGCCCGCGGGGGGCAGACCCTACATTATGAGCAGTTCTTC
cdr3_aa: CASSLARGGQTLHYEQFF

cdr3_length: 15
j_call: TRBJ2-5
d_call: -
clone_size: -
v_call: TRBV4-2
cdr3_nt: TGTGCCAGCAGCCAAGAGTGGGGGGAACAAGAGACCCAGTACTTC
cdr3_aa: CASSQEWGEQETQYF

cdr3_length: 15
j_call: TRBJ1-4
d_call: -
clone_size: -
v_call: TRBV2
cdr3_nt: TGTGCCAGCAGTGACAGACTCACAACTAATGAAAAACTGTTTTTT
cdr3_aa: CASSDRLTTNEKLFF

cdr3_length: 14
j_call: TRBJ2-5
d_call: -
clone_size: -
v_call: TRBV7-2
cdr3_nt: TGTGCCAGCAGGTTCCAGGGGAACCAAGAGACCCAGTACTTC
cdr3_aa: CASRFQGNQETQYF

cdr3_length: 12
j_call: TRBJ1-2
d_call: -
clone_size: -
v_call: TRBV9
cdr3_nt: TGTGCCAGCAGCGGGACAGTGTATGGCTACACCTTC
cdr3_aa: CASSGTVYGYTF

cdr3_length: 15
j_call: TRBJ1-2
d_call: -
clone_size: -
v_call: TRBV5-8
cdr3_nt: TGTGCCAGCAGCTCAAATGGCGGGGGGCGAGCTGGCTACACCTTC
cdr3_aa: CASSSNGGGRAGYTF

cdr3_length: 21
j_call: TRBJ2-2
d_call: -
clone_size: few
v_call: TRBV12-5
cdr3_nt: TGTGCTAGTGGTTTGGTACCACGTACCAGCCACACTACGCCGCGAACCGGGGAGCTGTTTTTT
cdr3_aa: CASGLVPRTSHTTPRTGELFF

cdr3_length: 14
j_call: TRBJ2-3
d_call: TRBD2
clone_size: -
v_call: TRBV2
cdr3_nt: TGTGCCAGCAGAGGGGGACTAGTCACAGATACGCAGTATTTT
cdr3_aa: CASRGGLVTDTQYF

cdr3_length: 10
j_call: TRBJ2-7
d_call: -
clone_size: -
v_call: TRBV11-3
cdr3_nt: TGTGCCAGCAGCTCGGACGAGCAGTACTTC
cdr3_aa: CASSSDEQYF

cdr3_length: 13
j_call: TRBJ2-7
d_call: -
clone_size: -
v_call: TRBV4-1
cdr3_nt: TGCGCCAGCAGCCAGGGCCGGGAATACGAGCAGTACTTC
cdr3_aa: CASSQGREYEQYF

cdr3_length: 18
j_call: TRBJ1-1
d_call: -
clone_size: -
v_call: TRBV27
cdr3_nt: TGTGCCAGCAGTCCTGATCCCGACATGCGTGGTCTGAACACTGAAGCTTTCTTT
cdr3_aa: CASSPDPDMRGLNTEAFF

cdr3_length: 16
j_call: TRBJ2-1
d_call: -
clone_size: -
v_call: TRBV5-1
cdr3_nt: TGCGCCAGCAGCCTGAATTCATGGGGGGGCGACAATGAGCAGTTCTTC
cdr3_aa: CASSLNSWGGDNEQFF